This T cell receptor beta chain was captured in a study of response to subunit inactivated influenza vaccine (dated by TCRdb to the late 2010s). About the full investigation: Deep quantitative profiling of the T cell receptor repertoire was used in the study to follow responses to a trivalent subunit inactivated influenza vaccine.

Receptor libraries were prepared by RT-PCR. The sequencing machine was an Illumina HiSeq 2500. Through fastp at Q25 and MiXCR, TCRdb rebuilt clones from the public reads, retaining in-frame beta chains. Identical CDR3 proteins give one entry, which carries the most common genes and DNA. This sample holds some 500,000 distinct CDR3 sequences; 25% were observed only once. Approximately 2% of the sample goes to the ten largest clones. General conclusions and limits of the study: The authors proposed that each seasonal influenza vaccination may bring in only a limited number of new T cells.

This clonotype was observed a handful of times. Its binding antigen is unknown. Base qualities are not provided; no much larger clone lies one nucleotide away. The source is a man aged 45-65 years who received an inactivated influenza vaccine. Donor details come from another sample of the same person, matched by shared clones. The sample here was CD4+ T cells sorted from PBMCs, taken 5 days after vaccination.

Read as DNA, the sequence is TGTGCCACCAGTGACCCCCTCGGGAGCTCCTACAATGAGCAGTTCTTC. Its coded protein is CATSDPLGSSYNEQFF. The V and J segments used are TRBV24-1 and TRBJ2-1; a weak D assignment points to TRBD2 (6 bases agree). The CDR3 sequence holds 16 residues, the cysteine and phenylalanine included. Solely the CDR3 DNA is kept, with 48 bases framed from the first base. The V and J ends are trimmed by 4 bases and 0 bases, leaving 12 bases between them. Based on the germline V gene, the CDR1 and CDR2 sequences are KGHDR and SFDVKD.